This is a list of T cell receptor beta chains from one sample in a study of CD8+ T cells in alopecia areata. Profiling relied on immunoSEQ multiplex PCR, and the TCRdb table lists in-frame clones only, not all of them. The sample gives 75,000 to 85,000 clones, 66% of which show up once; 23% is in the top ten. The source was CD8+ T cells sorted from blood, collected at week 24, from a patient treated with tofacitinib. These TCRs come from a human donor with alopecia areata. Each CDR3 is given without its conserved first and last residue. The order of the fields is V gene, CDR3 length, CDR3 protein.

>TRBV7-9|12
ASSIAGQNTEAF
>TRBV13|13
ASSLAGLAAYEQY
>TRBV7-8|13
ASSLEPGESYEQY
>TRBV9|14
ASSDHQDSYNSPLH
>TRBV19|13
ASSIIGSFQETQY
>TRBV9|13
ASSTTGATNEKLF
>TRBV7-3|12
ASSLSGSGDTQY
>TRBV15|12
ATSRQERNEKLF
>TRBV13|13
ASSPSWDRGKTQY
>TRBV2|10
ASIRPGYGYT